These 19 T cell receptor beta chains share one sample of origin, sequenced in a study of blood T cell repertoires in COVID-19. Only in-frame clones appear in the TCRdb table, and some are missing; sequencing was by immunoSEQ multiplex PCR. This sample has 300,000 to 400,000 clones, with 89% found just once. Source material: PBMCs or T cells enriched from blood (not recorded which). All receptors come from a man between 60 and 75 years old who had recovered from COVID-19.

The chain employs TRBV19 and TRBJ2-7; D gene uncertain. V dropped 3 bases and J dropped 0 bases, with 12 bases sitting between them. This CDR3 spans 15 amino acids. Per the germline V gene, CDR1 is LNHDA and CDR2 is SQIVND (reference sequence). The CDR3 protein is CASSILLQNSYEQYF. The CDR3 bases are TGTGCCAGTAGTATCTTGTTGCAGAACTCCTACGAGCAGTACTTC.

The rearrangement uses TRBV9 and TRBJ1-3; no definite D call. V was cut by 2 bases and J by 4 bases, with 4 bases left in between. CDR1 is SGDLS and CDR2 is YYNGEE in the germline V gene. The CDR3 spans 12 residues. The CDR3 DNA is TGTGCCAGCAGCGTGGGCGGAAACACCATATATTTT. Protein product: CASSVGGNTIYF.

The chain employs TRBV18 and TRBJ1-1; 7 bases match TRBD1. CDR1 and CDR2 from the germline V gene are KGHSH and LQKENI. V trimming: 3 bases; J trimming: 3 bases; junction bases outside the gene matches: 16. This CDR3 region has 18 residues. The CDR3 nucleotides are TGTGCCAGCTCACCCAGAACAGAGGGACAGCTAGGGTACACTGAAGCTTTCTTT. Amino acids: CASSPRTEGQLGYTEAFF.

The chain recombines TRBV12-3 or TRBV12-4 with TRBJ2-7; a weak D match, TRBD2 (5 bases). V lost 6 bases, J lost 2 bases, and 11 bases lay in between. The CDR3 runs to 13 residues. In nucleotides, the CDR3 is TGTGCCAGCAGCGAATCCGGGGCCTACGAGCAGTACTTC. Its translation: CASSESGAYEQYF.

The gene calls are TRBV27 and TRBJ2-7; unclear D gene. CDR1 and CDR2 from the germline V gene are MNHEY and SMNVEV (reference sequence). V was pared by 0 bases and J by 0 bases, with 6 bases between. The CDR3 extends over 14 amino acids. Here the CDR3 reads CASSLSAASYEQYF. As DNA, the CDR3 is TGTGCCAGCAGTTTATCGGCGGCCTCCTACGAGCAGTACTTC.

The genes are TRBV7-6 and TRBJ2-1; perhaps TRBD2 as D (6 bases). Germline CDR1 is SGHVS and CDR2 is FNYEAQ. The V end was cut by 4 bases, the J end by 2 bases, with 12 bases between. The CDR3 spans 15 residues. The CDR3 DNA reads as TGTGCCAGCAGCTCGCCGGGACTGGCCTACAATGAGCAGTTCTTC. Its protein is CASSSPGLAYNEQFF.

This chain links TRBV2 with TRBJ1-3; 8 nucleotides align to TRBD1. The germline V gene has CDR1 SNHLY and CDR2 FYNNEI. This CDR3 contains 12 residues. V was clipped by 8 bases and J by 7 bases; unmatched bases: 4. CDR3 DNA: TGTGCCAGCGGGACAGGCTATAACACCATATATTTT. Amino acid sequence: CASGTGYNTIYF.

CDR3 nucleotides: TGTGCCAGCAGCTTTACAGGGGGGGCGAGGCTAGCGGCAGGAGGCGGTGAGCAGTTCTTC. Its protein product is CASSFTGGARLAAGGGEQFF. The chain couples TRBV7-3 to TRBJ2-1, with a weak D call TRBD1 (8 bases). The germline V and J ends were trimmed by 3 bases and 9 bases, with 33 bases remaining between them. This CDR3 is built from 20 residues. CDR1 and CDR2 from the germline V gene are SGHTA and FQGTGA.

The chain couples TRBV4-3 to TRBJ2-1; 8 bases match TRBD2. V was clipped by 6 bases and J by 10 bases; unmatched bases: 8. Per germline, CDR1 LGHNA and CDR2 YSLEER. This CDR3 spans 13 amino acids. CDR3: CASRDGRGGEQFF. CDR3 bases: TGCGCCAGCAGGGACGGGAGGGGTGGGGAGCAGTTCTTC.

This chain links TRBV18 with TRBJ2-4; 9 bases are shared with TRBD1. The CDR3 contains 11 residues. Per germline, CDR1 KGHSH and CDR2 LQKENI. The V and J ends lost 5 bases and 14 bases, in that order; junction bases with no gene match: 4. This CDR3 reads CASSNRGQEYF. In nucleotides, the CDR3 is TGTGCCAGCTCAAACAGGGGGCAGGAGTACTTC.

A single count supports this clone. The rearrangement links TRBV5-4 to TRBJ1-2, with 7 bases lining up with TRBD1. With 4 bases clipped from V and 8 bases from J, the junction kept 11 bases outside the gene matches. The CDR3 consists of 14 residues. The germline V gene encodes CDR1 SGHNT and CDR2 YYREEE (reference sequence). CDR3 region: CASSPSTGRTGYTF. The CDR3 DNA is TGTGCCAGCAGCCCCTCGACAGGGCGTACGGGCTACACCTTC.

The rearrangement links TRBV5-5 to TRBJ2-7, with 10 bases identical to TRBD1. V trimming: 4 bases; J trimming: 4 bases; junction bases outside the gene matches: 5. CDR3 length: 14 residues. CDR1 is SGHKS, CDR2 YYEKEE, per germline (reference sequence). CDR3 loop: CASSPGTGDYEQYF. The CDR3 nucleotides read TGTGCCAGCAGCCCCGGGACAGGGGATTACGAGCAGTACTTC.

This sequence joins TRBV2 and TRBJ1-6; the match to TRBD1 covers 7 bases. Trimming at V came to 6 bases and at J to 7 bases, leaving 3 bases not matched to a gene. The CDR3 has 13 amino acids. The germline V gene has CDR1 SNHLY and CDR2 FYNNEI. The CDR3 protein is CASRGTENSPLHF. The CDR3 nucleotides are TGTGCCAGCAGGGGGACAGAAAATTCACCCCTCCACTTT.

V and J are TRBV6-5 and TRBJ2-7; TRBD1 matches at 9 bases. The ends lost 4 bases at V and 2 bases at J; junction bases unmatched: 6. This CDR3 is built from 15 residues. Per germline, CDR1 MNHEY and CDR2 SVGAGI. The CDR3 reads CASSFPGQGTYEQYF. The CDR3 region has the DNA TGTGCCAGCAGTTTCCCGGGACAGGGTACCTACGAGCAGTACTTC.

The CDR3 sequence: CASSPRQGVSSQPQHF. For the CDR3, the DNA is TGTGCCAGCAGTCCCCGACAGGGGGTGAGTTCTCAGCCCCAGCATTTT. This chain links TRBV27 with TRBJ1-5; the match to TRBD1 covers 9 bases. This CDR3 is built from 16 residues. CDR1 is MNHEY and CDR2 is SMNVEV in the germline V gene (reference sequence). After removal of 5 bases from V and 6 bases from J, the junction contained 11 bases not matched to a gene.

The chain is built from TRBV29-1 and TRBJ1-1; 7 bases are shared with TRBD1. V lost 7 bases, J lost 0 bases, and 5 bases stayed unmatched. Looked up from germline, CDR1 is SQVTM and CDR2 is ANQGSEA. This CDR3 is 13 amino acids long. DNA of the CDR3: TGCAGCGGTAAGGGACAGTTGAACACTGAAGCTTTCTTT. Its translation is CSGKGQLNTEAFF.

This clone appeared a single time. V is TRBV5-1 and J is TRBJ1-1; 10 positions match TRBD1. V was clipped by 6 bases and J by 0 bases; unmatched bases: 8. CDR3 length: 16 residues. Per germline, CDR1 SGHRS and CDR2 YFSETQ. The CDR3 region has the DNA TGCGCCAGCAAGTCGGGACAGGGGACTATGAACACTGAAGCTTTCTTT. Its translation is CASKSGQGTMNTEAFF.

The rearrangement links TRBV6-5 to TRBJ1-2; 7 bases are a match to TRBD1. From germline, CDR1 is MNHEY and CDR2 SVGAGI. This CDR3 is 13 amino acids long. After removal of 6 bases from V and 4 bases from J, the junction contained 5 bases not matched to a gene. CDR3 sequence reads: CASSFGTAYGYTF. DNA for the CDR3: TGTGCCAGCAGCTTCGGGACAGCCTATGGCTACACCTTC.

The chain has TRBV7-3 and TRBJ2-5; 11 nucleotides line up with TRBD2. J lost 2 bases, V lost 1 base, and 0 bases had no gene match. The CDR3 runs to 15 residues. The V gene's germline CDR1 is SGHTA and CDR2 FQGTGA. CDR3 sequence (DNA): TGTGCCAGCAGCTTAAGGACTAGCGGGCAAGAGACCCAGTACTTC. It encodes CASSLRTSGQETQYF.